The subject of this entry is one T cell receptor beta chain. This clone's antigen is unknown. Base qualities are missing; no much larger clone stands one base away. The source of the sample is a study of cytomegalovirus exposure and HLA in healthy donors (dated by TCRdb to between 2016 and 2019). Regarding the study in general: According to an earlier analysis of 550 to 750 of the donors, about 179 million T cells yielded some 120 million unique TCR beta sequences and 276 Gb of sequence data. Roughly 320 gigabases of sequencing data and 70 million to 95 million unique TCR sequences made up an early release that covered approximately 650 HLA-typed donors. In an earlier analysis of roughly 540 of the donors, high-throughput TCR beta sequencing was used to judge whether each TCR beta V gene segment behaved as functional or pseudogenic. On average, 235,054 unique TCR beta nucleotide sequences were sequenced per donor among 398 genotyped donors of the cohort, with roughly 18% of those sequences being non-productive. A later genetic analysis used genome-wide SNP genotypes for about 60% of the roughly 700 donors, treating that subset as a discovery cohort. Of the 300 to 450 genotyped donors, 65% to 90% were placed in the genetic ancestry cluster associated with self-reported Caucasian donors. The study aimed to test whether signatures of past pathogen exposure could be identified by cataloging public T cell receptors. A later analysis re-analyzed previously published TCR beta repertoires from several hundred donors and added high-resolution HLA genotyping to study TCR occurrence patterns. The later analysis used no new phenotypic data to find candidate immune exposures, relying instead on TCR beta sequences and their occurrence across donors. Every discovery cohort repertoire had been produced on one sequencing platform. In addition to the first cohort of 666 subjects, a separate validation cohort of some 120 different subjects was used. Donor age, sex, ethnicity and CMV serostatus were compiled together with the repertoire data. The study combined high-throughput TCR immunosequencing, statistical association of individual TCRs with disease status, and machine learning to predict cytomegalovirus infection status. Typing coverage differed by locus: A, B, C, DRB1 and DQB1 were typed in roughly 620-630 donors, DQA1 in 500 to 550, DPA1 in around 580, and DPB1 in just under 490. Class I and class II HLA loci were covered by the typing at four-digit resolution. The study profiled the T cell repertoires of more than 500 subjects by immunosequencing and related them to cytomegalovirus serostatus. Because of strong linkage in the cohort, four to six DR-DQ haplotypes were treated as single units for association and clustering.

Spanning cysteine to phenylalanine, the CDR3 consists of 15 amino acids. Only the CDR3 portion is preserved as DNA: 45 bases, with reading frame beginning at the first base. The V and J ends are trimmed by 1 base and 0 bases, leaving 7 bases between them. CDR1 SGHNT and CDR2 YYREEE were looked up in the germline V gene (reference sequence). In total, approximately 700 healthy bone marrow donors made up the cohort. All cohort members were sampled while nominally healthy, although unrecorded immune exposures were likely present. The donor was CMV seronegative and belonged to the group of 352 seronegative cohort members. Every donor gave a peripheral blood sample, and the peripheral blood mononuclear cells from that sample were used for TCR beta sequencing. The Qiagen DNeasy Blood Extraction Kit was used to extract genomic DNA from the blood cell samples. The method was the immunoSEQ multiplex PCR assay. A mixture of 60 forward primers for TCR Vbeta segments and 13 reverse primers for TCR Jbeta segments was used in the multiplex PCR. The CDR3 region of rearranged TCR beta genes was amplified from genomic DNA by a multiplex PCR assay. The Illumina HiSeq System was used to sequence the amplified TCR beta libraries as 87-base-pair reads. Regarding the original processing steps: In a later analysis, tens of millions of unique TCR beta chains were counted across the approximately 620 repertoires, and roughly 9.9 million of these chains were shared by at least two donors. To remove PCR and sequencing errors, raw reads were error-corrected and collapsed into unique sequences using a nearest-neighbor algorithm that merged closely related sequences. Alignment of CDR3 sequences to IMGT reference sequences was used to assign V, D and J gene segments. Each retained sequence needed at least a six-nucleotide match to both a V gene segment and a J gene segment. Rearrangements were classified as productive when the CDR3 lacked stop codons and remained in frame with V and J, and all other rearrangements were classified as non-productive. Following IMGT convention, CDR3 was defined as the stretch from the second conserved V-encoded cysteine to the conserved J-encoded phenylalanine. In an earlier analysis of just under 600 of the donors, sequences lacking an unambiguous match to a single V gene segment were excluded. In an earlier analysis of 587 of the donors, a V segment was called functional when productive rearrangements were above 56.7%, and segregating when the standard deviation between donors exceeded 5%. A statistical classification framework was built to diagnose cytomegalovirus status from the catalog of TCR beta chain sequences. In a later analysis, V and J genes were assigned by comparing TCR nucleotide sequences against IMGT/GENE-DB human TR gene sequences. A later analysis assigned CDR3 sequences and most-parsimonious VDJ recombination scenarios with the TCRdist pipeline. In a later analysis, every TCR beta chain was defined by the combination of its CDR3 amino acid sequence and its V-gene family, and reads without a unique V-gene family were dropped. As a way to deal with suspected cross-contamination and a sequencing artifact, a later analysis dropped 592 nucleotide sequences that were highly shared and had low generation probability. For each public chain, a later analysis derived a clonal expansion index from normalized ranks of inferred template counts within each repertoire. In a later analysis, generation probabilities were computed with a VDJ recombination model fitted to out-of-frame rearrangements, and the resulting probabilities were checked against IGoR. A later analysis scored TCR-TCR, TCR-HLA and TCR-CMV co-occurrence with hypergeometric tests, applying a repertoire-size bias correction to TCR pairs. In a later analysis, false discovery rates were estimated by permuting HLA or CMV assignments 20 times. In a later analysis, co-occurring TCRs were grouped with DBSCAN, and TCRdist sequence similarity was added when clustering was performed within HLA-allele-positive subsets. Repertoires with fewer than 30,000 or more than 120,000 public chains, plus five repertoires with anomalous nucleotide sharing, were excluded from co-occurrence clustering. In its TCRdb copy, this immuneACCESS table keeps in-frame sequences only and misses some clones. Where compared with another copy, unresolved V genes explain less than half of these, and the others have no known cause. V and J calls and clone size follow that table, whereas D and trimming were derived from the DNA. Within this sample are hundreds of thousands of clones, with approximately 80% of them counted one time only. The ten largest clones add up to 2.9% of the sample.

Findings and caveats that apply to the study as a whole: The cohort was sequenced for TCR beta chains only, and without alpha or paired-chain data the features that could be detected were limited. When HLA alleles, especially DR and DQ, strongly co-occurred, TCR associations were difficult to assign to individual alleles. In an earlier analysis of more than 500 of the donors, most TCR beta V segments appeared in productive rearrangements about 90% or about 30% of the time, broadly matching IMGT annotations. Compared with the roughly 720-donor mean, donors in an Asian-associated ancestry cluster had fewer N-insertions in productive TCRs, according to a later genetic analysis. The earlier analysis of some 540 of the donors excluded approximately 17 rarely observed V segments, including chromosome 9 orphons, because counts were too low. An association between a missense DCLRE1C variant and V-gene and J-gene trimming of TCR beta chains was found in a later genetic analysis and replicated in an independent cohort. In a later analysis, over 15,000 TCR beta sequences were associated with specific HLA alleles at a false discovery rate of 0.05. In a later analysis, TCR association rates were found to vary across HLA loci, with the most associated TCRs seen for DRB1 alleles and the fewest for HLA-C alleles. The authors suggested that the approach could potentially be extended to other disease states and immunological phenotypes. Presence/absence analyses assumed roughly uniform sequencing depth across donors, an assumption that may not hold. The study gave a list of 150 to 200 TCR beta chains associated with cytomegalovirus. In both the original and validation cohorts, the classifier was reported to diagnose cytomegalovirus status with high specificity and sensitivity. HLA typing was unavailable for some donors at each locus, so association tests used only the typed subset. Linkage disequilibrium might explain the correlated functional status among segregating V segments, but an unknown experimental factor could not be excluded. Compared with equally common non-associated chains, HLA-associated TCR beta chains in a later analysis were more clonally expanded and had lower generation probabilities. In vitro tests confirmed that a few of the cytomegalovirus-associated TCR beta chains recognize cytomegalovirus antigens. A cluster of highly shared sequence variants was judged likely to represent a technical artifact of the sequencing pipeline. While some public TCRs were present in many individuals, most TCR sequences turned up only very rarely across donors. According to a later analysis, parvovirus B19, influenza, CMV and Epstein-Barr virus appeared linked to several top co-occurrence clusters. For the cohort, immune exposure information was limited to CMV serostatus. The 87-base-pair reads could not distinguish some IMGT-functional V segments, including TRBV6-2 and TRBV6-3, so those segments were excluded. A further reported finding was that TCR beta sequences accurately predicted the HLA-A and HLA-B alleles for most subjects in the first cohort. A later analysis found that most CMV-associated TCR beta chains appeared HLA-restricted, with HLA associations seemingly driven largely by CMV exposure.

Sequencing used PBMCs. The chain was built from TRBV5-4 and TRBJ2-2; the D gene is not confidently resolved. The sequence came from a man aged 25-45 years in good health and CMV-seronegative. The CDR3 region: CASSLLAANTGELFF. In nucleotide form, the sequence is TGTGCCAGCAGCTTGTTGGCTGCGAACACCGGGGAGCTGTTTTTT.